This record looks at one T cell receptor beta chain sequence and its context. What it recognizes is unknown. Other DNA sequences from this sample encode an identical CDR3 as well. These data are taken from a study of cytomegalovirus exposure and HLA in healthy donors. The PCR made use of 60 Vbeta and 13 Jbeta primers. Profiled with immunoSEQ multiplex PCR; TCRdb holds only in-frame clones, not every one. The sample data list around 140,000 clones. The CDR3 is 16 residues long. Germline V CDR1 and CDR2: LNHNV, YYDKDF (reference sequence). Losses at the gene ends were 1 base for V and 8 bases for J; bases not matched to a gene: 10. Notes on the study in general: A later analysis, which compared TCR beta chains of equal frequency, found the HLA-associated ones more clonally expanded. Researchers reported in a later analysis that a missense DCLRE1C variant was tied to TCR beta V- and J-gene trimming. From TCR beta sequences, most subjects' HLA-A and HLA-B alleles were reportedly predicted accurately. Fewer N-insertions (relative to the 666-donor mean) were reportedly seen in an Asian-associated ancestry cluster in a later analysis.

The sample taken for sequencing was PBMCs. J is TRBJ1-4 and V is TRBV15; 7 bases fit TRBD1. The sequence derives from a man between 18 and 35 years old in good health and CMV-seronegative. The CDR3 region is CATSRVIRQGEEKLFF. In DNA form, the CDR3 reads TGTGCCACCAGCAGAGTAATCAGACAGGGTGAGGAAAAACTGTTTTTT.